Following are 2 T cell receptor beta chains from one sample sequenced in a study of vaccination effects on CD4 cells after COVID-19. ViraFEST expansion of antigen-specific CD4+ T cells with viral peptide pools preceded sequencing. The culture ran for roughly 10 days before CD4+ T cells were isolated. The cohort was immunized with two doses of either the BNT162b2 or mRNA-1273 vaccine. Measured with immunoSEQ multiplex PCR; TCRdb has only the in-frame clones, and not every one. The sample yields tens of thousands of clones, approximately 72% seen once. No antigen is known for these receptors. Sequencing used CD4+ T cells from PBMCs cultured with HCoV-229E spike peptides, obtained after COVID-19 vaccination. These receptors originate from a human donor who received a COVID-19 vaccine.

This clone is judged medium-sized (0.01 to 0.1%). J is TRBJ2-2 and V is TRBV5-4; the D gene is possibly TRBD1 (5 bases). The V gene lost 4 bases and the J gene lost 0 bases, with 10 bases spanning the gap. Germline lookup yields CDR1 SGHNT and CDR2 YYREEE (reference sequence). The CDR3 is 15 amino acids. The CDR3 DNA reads TGTGCCAGCAGCATTTCACAGGCGAACACCGGGGAGCTGTTTTTT. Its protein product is CASSISQANTGELFF.

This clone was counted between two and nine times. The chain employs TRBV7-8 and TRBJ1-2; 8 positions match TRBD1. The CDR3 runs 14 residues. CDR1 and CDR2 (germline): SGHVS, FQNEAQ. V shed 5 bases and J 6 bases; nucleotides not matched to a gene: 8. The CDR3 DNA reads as TGTGCCAGCAGCGGCAGGGGGCGCTTCGATGGCTACACCTTC. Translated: CASSGRGRFDGYTF.